This T cell receptor (beta chain) was sequenced in a study of graft-versus-host responses after intestinal transplantation. Overall study context: For approximately three years after anti-thymocyte globulin induction, all recipients took tacrolimus and steroids.

This clone was seen a single time. Its matching antigen is unknown. Sequenced by immunoSEQ multiplex PCR; TCRdb stores in-frame clones only, minus some. The data hold more than 100,000 clones, with approximately 92% observed a single time. Points from the study as a whole: Maximum circulating GvH clone levels tracked with early post-transplant HvG decreases. Analysis identified GvH clones in recipient marrow, with some appearing first in ileum or blood.

V was clipped by 7 bases and J by 4 bases, with 13 bases between them. Germline CDR1 is SGHAT and CDR2 is FQDESV (reference sequence). The CDR3 consists of 13 residues. The starting material was unstimulated CD4+ T cells sorted from spleen or lymph node cells, obtained before intestinal transplant. This clonotype was sampled from a human donor who received an intestinal transplant. The chain carries TRBV11-1 and TRBJ1-1, with D perhaps matching TRBD1 (5 bases). CDR3: CASTPGGGTEAFF. The CDR3 DNA follows: TGTGCCAGCACCCCGGGTGGGGGCACTGAAGCTTTCTTT.